This paragraph covers one TCR beta chain sequence. This CDR3 has 13 amino acids. CDR1 and CDR2 from the germline V gene are SGHRS and YFSETQ. V was shortened by 1 base and J by 0 bases, with 4 bases between the two germline ends. The data were obtained in a study of OX40 agonist ivuxolimab in advanced cancers. Assay: immunoSEQ multiplex PCR; the TCRdb copy retains only in-frame clones and omits some. The repertoire consists of about 42,000 clones, with about 86% occurring once and the leading ten covering just over 20%. The TCR originated in an adult with an advanced solid tumor such as melanoma, head and neck, liver or kidney cancer. The gene calls are TRBV5-1 and TRBJ1-1; D uncertain. The sequences come from CD4+ or CD8+ T cells sorted from blood, collected in a trial of the OX40 agonist ivuxolimab. This CDR3 reads CASSLHLNTEAFF. CDR3 bases: TGCGCCAGCAGCTTGCATTTGAACACTGAAGCTTTCTTT.